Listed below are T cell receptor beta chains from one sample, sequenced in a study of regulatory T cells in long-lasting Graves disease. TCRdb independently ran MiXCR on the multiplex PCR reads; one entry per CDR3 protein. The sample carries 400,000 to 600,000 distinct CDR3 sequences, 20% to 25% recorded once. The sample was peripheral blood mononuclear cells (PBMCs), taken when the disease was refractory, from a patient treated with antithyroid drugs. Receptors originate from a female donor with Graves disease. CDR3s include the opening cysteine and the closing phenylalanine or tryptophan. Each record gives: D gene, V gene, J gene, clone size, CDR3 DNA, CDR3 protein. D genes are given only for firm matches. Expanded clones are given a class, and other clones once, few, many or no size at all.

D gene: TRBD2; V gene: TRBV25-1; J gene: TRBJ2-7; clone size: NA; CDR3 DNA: TGTGCCAGCAGTGTCCCTGGGGGCCCGGGGGGGTCGATATACGAGCAGTACTTC; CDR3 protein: CASSVPGGPGGSIYEQYF
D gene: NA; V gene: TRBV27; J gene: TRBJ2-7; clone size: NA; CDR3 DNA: TGTGCCAGCCCTCCCGTCACAGGAAATGACTTCTACGAGCAGTACTTC; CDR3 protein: CASPPVTGNDFYEQYF
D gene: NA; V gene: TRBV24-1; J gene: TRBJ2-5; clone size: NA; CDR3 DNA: TGTGCCACCAGTCGTGGGGAGACCCAGTACTTC; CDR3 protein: CATSRGETQYF
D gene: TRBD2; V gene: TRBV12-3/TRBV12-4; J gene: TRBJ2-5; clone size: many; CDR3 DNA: TGTGCCAGCAGTTTATACGGGAGGGCCGTCTCGGTTGCCGGGGAGACCCAGTACTTC; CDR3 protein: CASSLYGRAVSVAGETQYF
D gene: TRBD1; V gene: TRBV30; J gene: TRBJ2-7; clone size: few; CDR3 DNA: TGTGCCTGGGGGACAGGGGGCGGAGTAGTCAACTTC; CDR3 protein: CAWGTGGGVVNF
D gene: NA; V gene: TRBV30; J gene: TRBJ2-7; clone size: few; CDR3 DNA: TGTGCCTGCCAAGCGCCGGGACACACCTACGAGCAGTACTTC; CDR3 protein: CACQAPGHTYEQYF
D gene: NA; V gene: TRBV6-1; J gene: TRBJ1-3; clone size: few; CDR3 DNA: TGTGCCAGCAGTGAATTAGGGCAGATTGGAAACACCATATATTTT; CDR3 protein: CASSELGQIGNTIYF
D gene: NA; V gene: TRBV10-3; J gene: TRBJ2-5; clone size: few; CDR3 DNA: TGTGCCATCAGTGAGAGGGGCCAGGGAGAGACCCAGTACTTC; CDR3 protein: CAISERGQGETQYF
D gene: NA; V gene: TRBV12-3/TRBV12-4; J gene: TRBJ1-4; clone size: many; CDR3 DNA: TGTGCCAGCAGTCCCAGAGGGACCCAGGAAAAACTGTTTTTT; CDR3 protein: CASSPRGTQEKLFF
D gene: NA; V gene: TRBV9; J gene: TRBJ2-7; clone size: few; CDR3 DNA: TGTGCCAGCAGCGCCTCTGCCGGGACCACCTCGGGAGAGCAGTACTTC; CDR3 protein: CASSASAGTTSGEQYF
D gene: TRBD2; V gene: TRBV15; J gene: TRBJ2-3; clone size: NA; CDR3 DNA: TGTGCCACCAGCAGAGATCGACTAGCGTTGGATACGCAGTATTTT; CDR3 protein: CATSRDRLALDTQYF
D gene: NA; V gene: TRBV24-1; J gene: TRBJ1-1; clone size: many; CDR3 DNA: TGTGCCACCAGTGAACGACGGGGAGAAGCTTTCTTT; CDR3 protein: CATSERRGEAFF
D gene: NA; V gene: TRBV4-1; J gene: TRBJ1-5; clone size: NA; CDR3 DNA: TGCGCCAGCAGCTCACGACCCACAGGAGTTAGCAATCAGCCCCAGCATTTT; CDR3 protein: CASSSRPTGVSNQPQHF
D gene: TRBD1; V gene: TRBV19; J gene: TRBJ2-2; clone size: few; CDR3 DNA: TGTGCCAGTCGGGGTGAGGACAGGGACACCGGGGAGCTGTTTTTT; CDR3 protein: CASRGEDRDTGELFF
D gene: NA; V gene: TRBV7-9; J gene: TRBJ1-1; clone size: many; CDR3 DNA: TGTGCCAGCAGCCTACTTGCCCCGAACACTGAAGCTTTCTTT; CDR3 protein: CASSLLAPNTEAFF
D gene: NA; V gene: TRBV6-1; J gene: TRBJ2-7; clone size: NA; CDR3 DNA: TGTGCCAGCAGTTACATACAATTCGACGGCAGGGGCGACTACGAGCAGTACTTC; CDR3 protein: CASSYIQFDGRGDYEQYF
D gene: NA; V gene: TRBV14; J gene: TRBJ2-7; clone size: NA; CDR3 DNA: TGTGCCAGCAGCCAACGAACGATAAGCGGGCAGTACTTC; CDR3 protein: CASSQRTISGQYF
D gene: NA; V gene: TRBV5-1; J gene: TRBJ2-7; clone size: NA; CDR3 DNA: TGCGCCAGCAGCTTGGGTTCCGCGGCCGGCGAGCAGTACTTC; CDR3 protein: CASSLGSAAGEQYF
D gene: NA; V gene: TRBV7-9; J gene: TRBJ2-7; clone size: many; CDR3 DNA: TGTGCCAGCAGCTTACTCAGCGGGTCTTCCTACGAGCAGTACTTC; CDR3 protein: CASSLLSGSSYEQYF